Listed below are T cell receptor beta chains from one sample, sequenced in a study of radiotherapy plus CTLA-4 blockade in lung cancer. TCRdb's table, derived via immunoSEQ multiplex PCR, lists solely in-frame clones and lacks some. The table has 95,000 to 150,000 clones, about 87% seen once. The specimen comprised peripheral blood, sampled from a patient treated with radiotherapy plus ipilimumab. The receptors here all came from a human donor with non-small cell lung cancer that progressed on radiotherapy plus ipilimumab. Both conserved end residues are part of each CDR3. A D gene is named only where the DNA matches it firmly. Only some rows state a clone size, as once, few, many or a class for expanded clones.

J gene: TRBJ2-3
V gene: TRBV6-5
D gene: -
clone size: once
CDR3 DNA: TGTGCCAGCAGTCTCCACTCCGGGCCCTATACGCAGTATTTT
CDR3 protein: CASSLHSGPYTQYF

J gene: TRBJ1-2
V gene: TRBV18
D gene: -
clone size: -
CDR3 DNA: TGTGCCAGCTCACCCGCGACGGGAGCTAACTATGGCTACACCTTC
CDR3 protein: CASSPATGANYGYTF

J gene: TRBJ2-1
V gene: TRBV2
D gene: -
clone size: -
CDR3 DNA: TGTGCCAGCAGTATTAGCGGACTGTCCTACAATGAGCAGTTCTTC
CDR3 protein: CASSISGLSYNEQFF

J gene: TRBJ2-7
V gene: TRBV9
D gene: TRBD2
clone size: -
CDR3 DNA: TGTGCCAGCAGCGCCGGGACTACCTTGGGGTACGAGCAGTACTTC
CDR3 protein: CASSAGTTLGYEQYF

J gene: TRBJ2-1
V gene: TRBV6-1
D gene: -
clone size: -
CDR3 DNA: TGTGCCAGCAGTGAAGGCCCCAGTTGGGGGAGCTCCTACAATGAGCAGTTCTTC
CDR3 protein: CASSEGPSWGSSYNEQFF

J gene: TRBJ2-6
V gene: TRBV27
D gene: TRBD1
clone size: once
CDR3 DNA: TGTGCCAGCAGTTTAACAGGGGGCTACTCTGGGGCCAACGTCCTGACTTTC
CDR3 protein: CASSLTGGYSGANVLTF

J gene: TRBJ1-5
V gene: TRBV27
D gene: -
clone size: -
CDR3 DNA: TGTGCCAGCAGTTTACGGCCGAGCAATCAGCCCCAGCATTTT
CDR3 protein: CASSLRPSNQPQHF

J gene: TRBJ2-3
V gene: TRBV11-3
D gene: -
clone size: -
CDR3 DNA: TGTGCCAGCAGCTTAGAGGGCAGGGTTAGCACAGATACGCAGTATTTT
CDR3 protein: CASSLEGRVSTDTQYF

J gene: TRBJ2-7
V gene: TRBV7-9
D gene: TRBD2
clone size: -
CDR3 DNA: TGTGCCAGCAGCTGGCTTGCGGGAGGGCCGGGTGAGCAGTACTTC
CDR3 protein: CASSWLAGGPGEQYF

J gene: TRBJ2-2
V gene: TRBV15
D gene: -
clone size: -
CDR3 DNA: TGTGCCACCAGCAGAGATCTGGTGGGGGCGGGAGTGGCCGGGGAGCTGTTTTTT
CDR3 protein: CATSRDLVGAGVAGELFF

J gene: TRBJ1-2
V gene: TRBV7-9
D gene: -
clone size: -
CDR3 DNA: TGTGCCAGCAGCTTAAACTATGGCTACACCTTC
CDR3 protein: CASSLNYGYTF

J gene: TRBJ2-1
V gene: TRBV11-2
D gene: -
clone size: -
CDR3 DNA: TGTGCCAGCAGCCCTAATTCGCGGAACAATGAGCAGTTCTTC
CDR3 protein: CASSPNSRNNEQFF

J gene: TRBJ2-5
V gene: TRBV19
D gene: TRBD2
clone size: few
CDR3 DNA: TGTGCCAGTAGTCCCGGGGGAGGGAGAGAGACCCAGTACTTC
CDR3 protein: CASSPGGGRETQYF

J gene: TRBJ1-1
V gene: TRBV13
D gene: -
clone size: -
CDR3 DNA: TGTGCCAGCAGCTTAGTCCGGTCCCCTACTGAAGCTTTCTTT
CDR3 protein: CASSLVRSPTEAFF

J gene: TRBJ2-3
V gene: TRBV18
D gene: TRBD2
clone size: once
CDR3 DNA: TGTGCCAGCTCACCAGGGACTAGCGGGAGTGGCACAGATACGCAGTATTTT
CDR3 protein: CASSPGTSGSGTDTQYF

J gene: TRBJ1-1
V gene: TRBV5-1
D gene: -
clone size: -
CDR3 DNA: TGCGCCAGCAACAGCCCGAACACTGAAGCTTTCTTT
CDR3 protein: CASNSPNTEAFF

J gene: TRBJ1-1
V gene: TRBV5-1
D gene: TRBD1
clone size: -
CDR3 DNA: TGCGCCAGCAGCTGGGACAGGGTGGACACTGAAGCTTTCTTT
CDR3 protein: CASSWDRVDTEAFF

J gene: TRBJ2-1
V gene: TRBV4-2
D gene: TRBD2
clone size: -
CDR3 DNA: TGTGCCAGCAGCCAAGACGGGCTAGCGGCCTACAATGAGCAGTTCTTC
CDR3 protein: CASSQDGLAAYNEQFF

J gene: TRBJ1-2
V gene: TRBV15
D gene: TRBD1
clone size: -
CDR3 DNA: TGTGCCACCAGCAAACCGGGACAGCCATTCTATGGCTACACCTTC
CDR3 protein: CATSKPGQPFYGYTF

J gene: TRBJ1-5
V gene: TRBV19
D gene: TRBD1
clone size: -
CDR3 DNA: TGTGCCAGTAGGAGAGAAACCATGGGACAGGGCGATAGCAATCAGCCCCAGCATTTT
CDR3 protein: CASRRETMGQGDSNQPQHF

J gene: TRBJ2-3
V gene: TRBV29-1
D gene: -
clone size: -
CDR3 DNA: TGCAGCGTTGAGAAAGAAAGGGCTCGCACAGATACGCAGTATTTT
CDR3 protein: CSVEKERARTDTQYF

J gene: TRBJ2-5
V gene: TRBV7-9
D gene: TRBD2
clone size: -
CDR3 DNA: TGTGCCAGCTCCGGGACTAAAAAAGAGACCCAGTACTTC
CDR3 protein: CASSGTKKETQYF

J gene: TRBJ1-2
V gene: TRBV25-1
D gene: -
clone size: -
CDR3 DNA: TGTGCCAGCAGGGCGGGGCCTGGCTACACCTTC
CDR3 protein: CASRAGPGYTF

J gene: TRBJ2-7
V gene: TRBV7-9
D gene: -
clone size: once
CDR3 DNA: TGTGCCAGCAGCTTAGAGTCCGGGCCCCAATCCTACGAGCAGTACTTC
CDR3 protein: CASSLESGPQSYEQYF

J gene: TRBJ2-1
V gene: TRBV27
D gene: TRBD2
clone size: -
CDR3 DNA: TGTGCCAGCAGGGGACTAGCGGGAGTTGGGCAGTTCTTC
CDR3 protein: CASRGLAGVGQFF

J gene: TRBJ2-3
V gene: TRBV28
D gene: TRBD2
clone size: -
CDR3 DNA: TGTGCCAGCAGTCGGGGACTAGCGGGAGGGCAGGATACGCAGTATTTT
CDR3 protein: CASSRGLAGGQDTQYF

J gene: TRBJ2-1
V gene: TRBV10-3
D gene: -
clone size: -
CDR3 DNA: TGTGCCATCCGGAGCGGTGGGAGTCAGTTCCATGAGCAGTTCTTC
CDR3 protein: CAIRSGGSQFHEQFF

J gene: TRBJ1-5
V gene: TRBV27
D gene: -
clone size: -
CDR3 DNA: TGTGCCAGCAGTTTGTCTATCAATCAGCCCCAGCATTTT
CDR3 protein: CASSLSINQPQHF

J gene: TRBJ1-4
V gene: TRBV7-8
D gene: -
clone size: -
CDR3 DNA: TGTGCCAGCAGCCAACCGACAGGCCCTAATGAAAAACTGTTTTTT
CDR3 protein: CASSQPTGPNEKLFF

J gene: TRBJ2-1
V gene: TRBV5-4
D gene: -
clone size: -
CDR3 DNA: TGTGCCAGCAGCCTCGGGACCTCCTACAATGAGCAGTTCTTC
CDR3 protein: CASSLGTSYNEQFF

J gene: TRBJ2-1
V gene: TRBV19
D gene: TRBD2
clone size: few
CDR3 DNA: TGTGCCAGTAGTATCGAGCGGGACTACTACAATGAGCAGTTCTTC
CDR3 protein: CASSIERDYYNEQFF

J gene: TRBJ2-1
V gene: TRBV5-1
D gene: TRBD2
clone size: few
CDR3 DNA: TGCGCCAGCAGCTTGTCTCCCGGGACTAGCGCTTTCAATGAGCAGTTCTTC
CDR3 protein: CASSLSPGTSAFNEQFF

J gene: TRBJ1-5
V gene: TRBV21-1
D gene: -
clone size: -
CDR3 DNA: TGTGCCAGCTCAAAGGGCAATCAGCCCCAGCATTTT
CDR3 protein: CASSKGNQPQHF

J gene: TRBJ1-5
V gene: TRBV19
D gene: -
clone size: -
CDR3 DNA: TGTGCCAGTAGAGCGGGAAGGGGGAGAGAGCCCCAGCATTTT
CDR3 protein: CASRAGRGREPQHF

J gene: TRBJ2-2
V gene: TRBV4-1
D gene: TRBD1
clone size: once
CDR3 DNA: TGCGCCAGCAGCCAAGATCTTTTCGGTGGGACAGGGTTTTCCGGGGAGCTGTTTTTT
CDR3 protein: CASSQDLFGGTGFSGELFF

J gene: TRBJ2-5
V gene: TRBV5-6
D gene: -
clone size: -
CDR3 DNA: TGTGCCAGCAGCCAGGGACTTCAAGAGACCCAGTACTTC
CDR3 protein: CASSQGLQETQYF

J gene: TRBJ1-2
V gene: TRBV29-1
D gene: -
clone size: once
CDR3 DNA: TGCAGCGTTCCCCAGGTGCGAGGCTATGGCTACACCTTC
CDR3 protein: CSVPQVRGYGYTF

J gene: TRBJ2-4
V gene: TRBV6-6
D gene: TRBD1
clone size: -
CDR3 DNA: TGTGCCAGCAGTTATAGGCCGGGACAGGGACGGGACATTCAGTACTTC
CDR3 protein: CASSYRPGQGRDIQYF

J gene: TRBJ2-1
V gene: TRBV2
D gene: TRBD1
clone size: -
CDR3 DNA: TGTGCCAGCAGTGATGTCGGACAGGGAAACAATGAGCAGTTCTTC
CDR3 protein: CASSDVGQGNNEQFF

J gene: TRBJ1-4
V gene: TRBV19
D gene: -
clone size: -
CDR3 DNA: TGTGCCAGCACCCCCTACGGGGTTCCTAATGAAAAACTGTTTTTT
CDR3 protein: CASTPYGVPNEKLFF

J gene: TRBJ1-1
V gene: TRBV6-5
D gene: -
clone size: -
CDR3 DNA: TGTGCCAGCAGGAGGGACGGGGGGCTTACGACTGAAGCTTTCTTT
CDR3 protein: CASRRDGGLTTEAFF

J gene: TRBJ2-3
V gene: TRBV5-1
D gene: TRBD1
clone size: -
CDR3 DNA: TGCGCCAGCAGCCCCAGGGGGCCGGCAGATACGCAGTATTTT
CDR3 protein: CASSPRGPADTQYF

J gene: TRBJ1-1
V gene: TRBV6-6
D gene: -
clone size: -
CDR3 DNA: TGTGCCAGCAGTAGATTCCAATCGGACAGACCCTTCTTT
CDR3 protein: CASSRFQSDRPFF

J gene: TRBJ1-3
V gene: TRBV14
D gene: -
clone size: -
CDR3 DNA: TGTGCCAGCAGCCAAGAGTTCTCTGGAAACACCATATATTTT
CDR3 protein: CASSQEFSGNTIYF

J gene: TRBJ2-1
V gene: TRBV20-1
D gene: -
clone size: -
CDR3 DNA: TGCAGTGCTGGGGGGTACAATGAGCAGTTCTTC
CDR3 protein: CSAGGYNEQFF

J gene: TRBJ1-2
V gene: TRBV5-1
D gene: -
clone size: -
CDR3 DNA: TGCGCCAGCAGCATGGCCGGGGAGGCCTATGGCTACACCTTC
CDR3 protein: CASSMAGEAYGYTF

J gene: TRBJ2-1
V gene: TRBV19
D gene: TRBD2
clone size: -
CDR3 DNA: TGTGCCAGTAGTCCTGGACTAGCGGGAGCCAAACAGTTCTTC
CDR3 protein: CASSPGLAGAKQFF

J gene: TRBJ1-4
V gene: TRBV6-5
D gene: TRBD1
clone size: once
CDR3 DNA: TGTGCCAGCAGTTCCCGCCCCCCAGGGGGTGAAAAACTGTTTTTT
CDR3 protein: CASSSRPPGGEKLFF

J gene: TRBJ1-2
V gene: TRBV27
D gene: TRBD1
clone size: -
CDR3 DNA: TGTGCCAGCAGTTTACAGGGGGAAGTGGGGCTTTATGGCTACACCTTC
CDR3 protein: CASSLQGEVGLYGYTF

J gene: TRBJ2-5
V gene: TRBV4-1
D gene: -
clone size: -
CDR3 DNA: TGCGCCAGCAGCCCGACCGACAGGGAGGCGAAGACCCAGTACTTC
CDR3 protein: CASSPTDREAKTQYF

J gene: TRBJ1-5
V gene: TRBV19
D gene: -
clone size: -
CDR3 DNA: TGTGCCAGTAGTATATTGGTGGCACGCAATCAGCCCCAGCATTTT
CDR3 protein: CASSILVARNQPQHF

J gene: TRBJ1-2
V gene: TRBV5-1
D gene: -
clone size: -
CDR3 DNA: TGCGCCAGCAGCCCCGTCTCGAAATATGGCTACACCTTC
CDR3 protein: CASSPVSKYGYTF

J gene: TRBJ2-7
V gene: TRBV2
D gene: -
clone size: once
CDR3 DNA: TGTGCCAGCAGTGCTCAACTAGCCGTTTACGAGCAGTACTTC
CDR3 protein: CASSAQLAVYEQYF

J gene: TRBJ1-2
V gene: TRBV20-1
D gene: -
clone size: -
CDR3 DNA: TGCAGTGCTGGGGGGGACTATGGCTACACCTTC
CDR3 protein: CSAGGDYGYTF

J gene: TRBJ2-3
V gene: TRBV12-5
D gene: TRBD2
clone size: -
CDR3 DNA: TGTGCTAGTGGTTTGGCCATGACTAGCTGGGGGTCAGATACGCAGTATTTT
CDR3 protein: CASGLAMTSWGSDTQYF

J gene: TRBJ2-7
V gene: TRBV6-5
D gene: TRBD2
clone size: -
CDR3 DNA: TGTGCCAGCAGTTCTGGGACTAGCGGGAGTGTCTACGAGCAGTACTTC
CDR3 protein: CASSSGTSGSVYEQYF

J gene: TRBJ2-4
V gene: TRBV15
D gene: TRBD2
clone size: -
CDR3 DNA: TGTGCCACCCAGACTAGCGGGGGGGGCATTCAGTACTTC
CDR3 protein: CATQTSGGGIQYF

J gene: TRBJ2-3
V gene: TRBV11-2
D gene: -
clone size: -
CDR3 DNA: TGTGCCAGCAGCCCGCAGCGGTGGGCTAGAAGCACAGATACGCAGTATTTT
CDR3 protein: CASSPQRWARSTDTQYF

J gene: TRBJ1-2
V gene: TRBV5-6
D gene: -
clone size: -
CDR3 DNA: TGTGCCAGCAGCTGGGACGGGGGGGGCTACACCTTC
CDR3 protein: CASSWDGGGYTF